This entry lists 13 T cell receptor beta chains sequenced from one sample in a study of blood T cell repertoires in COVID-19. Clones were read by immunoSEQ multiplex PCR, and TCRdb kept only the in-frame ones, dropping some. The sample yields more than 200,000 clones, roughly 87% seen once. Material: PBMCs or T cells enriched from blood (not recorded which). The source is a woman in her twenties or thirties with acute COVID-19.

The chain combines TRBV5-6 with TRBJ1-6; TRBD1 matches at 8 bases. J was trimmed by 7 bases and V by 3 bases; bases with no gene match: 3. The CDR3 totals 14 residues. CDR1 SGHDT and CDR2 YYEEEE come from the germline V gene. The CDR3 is CASSSTGENSPLHF. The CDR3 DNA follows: TGTGCCAGCAGCTCGACAGGGGAGAATTCACCCCTCCACTTT.

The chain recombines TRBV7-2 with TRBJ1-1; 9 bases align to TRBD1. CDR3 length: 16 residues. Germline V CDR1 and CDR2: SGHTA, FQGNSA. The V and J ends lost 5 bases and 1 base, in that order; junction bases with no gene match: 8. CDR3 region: CASSPNRGRGNTEAFF. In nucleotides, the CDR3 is TGTGCCAGCAGCCCCAACAGGGGGCGCGGGAACACTGAAGCTTTCTTT.

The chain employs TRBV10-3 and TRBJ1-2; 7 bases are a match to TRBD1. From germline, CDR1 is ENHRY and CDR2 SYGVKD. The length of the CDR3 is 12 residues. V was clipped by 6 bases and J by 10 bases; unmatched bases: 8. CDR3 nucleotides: TGTGCCATCAGCAGACTGACAGGGTACTACACCTTC. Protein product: CAISRLTGYYTF.

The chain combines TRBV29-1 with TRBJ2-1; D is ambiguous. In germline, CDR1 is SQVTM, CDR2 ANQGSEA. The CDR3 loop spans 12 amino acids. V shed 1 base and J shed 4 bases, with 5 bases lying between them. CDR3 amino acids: CSVEGSYNEQFF. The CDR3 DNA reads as TGCAGCGTTGAAGGCAGTTACAATGAGCAGTTCTTC.

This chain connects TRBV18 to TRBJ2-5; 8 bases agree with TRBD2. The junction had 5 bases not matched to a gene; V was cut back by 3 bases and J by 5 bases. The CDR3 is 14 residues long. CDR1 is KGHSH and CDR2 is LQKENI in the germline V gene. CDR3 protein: CASSPPGGVETQYF. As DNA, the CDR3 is TGTGCCAGCTCACCCCCCGGGGGGGTGGAGACCCAGTACTTC.

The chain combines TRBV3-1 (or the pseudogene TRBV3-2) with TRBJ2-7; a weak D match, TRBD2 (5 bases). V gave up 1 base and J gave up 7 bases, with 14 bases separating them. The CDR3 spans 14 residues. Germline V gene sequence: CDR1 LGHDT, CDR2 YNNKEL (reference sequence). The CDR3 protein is CASSQGSRGGEQYF. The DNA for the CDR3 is TGTGCCAGCAGCCAAGGAAGCCGGGGTGGAGAGCAGTACTTC.

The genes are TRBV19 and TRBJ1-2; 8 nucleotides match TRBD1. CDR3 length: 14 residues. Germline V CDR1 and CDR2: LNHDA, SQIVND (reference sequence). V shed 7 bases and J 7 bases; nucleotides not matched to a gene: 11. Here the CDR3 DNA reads TGTGCCAGTACCCCTCGGCAGGGGGCGAGTGGCTACACCTTC. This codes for CASTPRQGASGYTF.

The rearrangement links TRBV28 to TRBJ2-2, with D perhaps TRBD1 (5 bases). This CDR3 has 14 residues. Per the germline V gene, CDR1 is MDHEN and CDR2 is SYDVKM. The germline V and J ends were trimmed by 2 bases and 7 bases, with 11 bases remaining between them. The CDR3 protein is CASSLTAGHGELFF. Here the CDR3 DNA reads TGTGCCAGCAGTTTAACGGCAGGGCACGGGGAGCTGTTTTTT.

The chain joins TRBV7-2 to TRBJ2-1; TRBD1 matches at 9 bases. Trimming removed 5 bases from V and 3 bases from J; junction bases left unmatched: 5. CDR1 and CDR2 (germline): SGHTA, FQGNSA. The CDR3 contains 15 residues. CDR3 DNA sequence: TGTGCCAGCAGCCCGGACAGGGGACGCTACAATGAGCAGTTCTTC. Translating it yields CASSPDRGRYNEQFF.

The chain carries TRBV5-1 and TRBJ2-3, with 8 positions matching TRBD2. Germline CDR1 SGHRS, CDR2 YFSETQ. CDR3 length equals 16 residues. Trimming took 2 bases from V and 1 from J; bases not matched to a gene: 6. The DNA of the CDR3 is TGCGCCAGCAGCTTTAGCGGGGACCTCGGCACAGATACGCAGTATTTT. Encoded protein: CASSFSGDLGTDTQYF.

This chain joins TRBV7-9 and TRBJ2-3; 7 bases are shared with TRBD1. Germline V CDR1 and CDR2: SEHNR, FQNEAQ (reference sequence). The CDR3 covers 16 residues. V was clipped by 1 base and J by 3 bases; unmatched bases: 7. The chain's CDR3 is CASSLGGKGATDTQYF. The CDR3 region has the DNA TGTGCCAGCAGCTTAGGGGGGAAGGGGGCGACAGATACGCAGTATTTT.

CDR3 amino acids: CASSSLTRLERTSGRYEQYF. CDR3 coding DNA: TGTGCCAGCAGCTCGTTAACGCGACTGGAGAGGACTAGCGGGAGGTACGAGCAGTACTTC. The rearrangement joins TRBV6-2 or TRBV6-3 to TRBJ2-7; 14 bases are a match to TRBD2. V trimming: 6 bases; J trimming: 4 bases; junction bases outside the gene matches: 20. The CDR3 is made up of 20 amino acids. Germline lookup yields CDR1 MNHEY and CDR2 SVGEGT.

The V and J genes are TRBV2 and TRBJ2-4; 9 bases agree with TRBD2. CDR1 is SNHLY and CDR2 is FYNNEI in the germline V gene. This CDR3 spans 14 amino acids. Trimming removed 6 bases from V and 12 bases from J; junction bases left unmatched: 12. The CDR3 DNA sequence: TGTGCCAGCAGAGACCAAAATAGCGGGAGTAGTCAGTACTTC. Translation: CASRDQNSGSSQYF.